This TCR beta chain was observed in a study of T cell responses to AZD1222 COVID-19 vaccine. Whole-study results and caveats: Females outnumbered males among donors, who were mostly white British; clonal diversity was possibly underestimated. Regions 160-218 and 743-854 held dominance among vaccine-associated CD4 TCRs, which spanned spike.

This clone has more than one count but fewer than ten. Its antigen is not identified. This table comes from immunoSEQ multiplex PCR, and its TCRdb copy is limited to in-frame clones, with some not included. The sample has under 90,000 clones; under 90% are singletons. This clonotype originated in an adult who received the AZD1222 COVID-19 vaccine. The specimen comprised peripheral blood, sampled 28 days after the second AZD1222 dose.

As DNA, the CDR3 is TGTGCCAGCAGCTTAAGACTAGCGGGAGCTGGAGAGCAGTACTTC. Amino acid sequence: CASSLRLAGAGEQYF. This chain uses TRBV5-4 with TRBJ2-7; TRBD2 agrees at 12 bases. The CDR3 runs 15 residues. CDR1 and CDR2 (germline): SGHNT, YYREEE (reference sequence). The J segment lost 7 bases and the V segment lost 2 bases, leaving 7 bases of the junction unmatched.